The sequence of this T cell receptor (beta chain) was determined in a study of T cell changes during pregnancy in multiple sclerosis. Profiled with immunoSEQ multiplex PCR; TCRdb holds only in-frame clones, not every one. The table records some 49,000 clones, roughly nine tenths of them present only once. The CDR3 extends over 13 amino acids. CDR1 is GTSNPN, CDR2 SVGIG, per germline (reference sequence). The chain links TRBV30 to TRBJ1-5; a possible D gene is TRBD1 (5 bases). The starting material was CD4+ T cells from peripheral blood mononuclear cells, obtained in the second trimester of pregnancy. This clonotype originated in a female donor in good health, enrolled as a control in a pregnancy study. CDR3 amino acids: CASSGGPDQPQHF. The CDR3 DNA sequence: TGTGCTTCATCCGGGGGTCCAGATCAGCCCCAGCATTTT.